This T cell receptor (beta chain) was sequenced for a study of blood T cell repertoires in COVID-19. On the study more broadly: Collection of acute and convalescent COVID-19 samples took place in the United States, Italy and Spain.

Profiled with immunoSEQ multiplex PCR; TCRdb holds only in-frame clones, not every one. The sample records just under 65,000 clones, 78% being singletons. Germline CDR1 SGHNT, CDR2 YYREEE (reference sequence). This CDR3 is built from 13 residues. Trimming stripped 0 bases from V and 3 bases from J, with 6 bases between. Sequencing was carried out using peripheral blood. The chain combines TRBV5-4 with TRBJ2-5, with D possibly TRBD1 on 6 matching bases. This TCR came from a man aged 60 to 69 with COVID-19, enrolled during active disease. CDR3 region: CASSLGTEETQYF. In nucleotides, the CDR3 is TGTGCCAGCAGCTTGGGGACAGAAGAGACCCAGTACTTC.